This entry lists 2 T cell receptor beta chains sequenced from one sample in a study of T-cell reconstitution after alpha-beta-depleted transplantation in children (dated by TCRdb to between 2015 and 2016). The method was PCR. Sequencing was carried out with an Illumina HiSeq 2500. TCR library preparation used molecular barcoding, with unique molecular identifiers applied to normalize quantification of the TCRbeta repertoire. TCRdb trimmed public reads at Q25 via fastp, called clones via MiXCR and kept in-frame beta chains. Rows matching on CDR3 protein sequence are summarized as one entry with the most common DNA and genes. This sample gives around 380,000 distinct CDR3 sequences in total; 11% of them show up just once. In total, the top ten clones hold 5% to 6.5% of the sample. This specimen was PBMCs from the stem cell graft donor, taken from the stem cell graft. These receptors were obtained from a human donor who donated a stem cell graft to a child with acute myeloid leukemia.

This clonotype was detected only a few times. V gene TRBV7-8 combines with J gene TRBJ2-1; D is possibly TRBD2 (5 bases). V lost 4 bases, J lost 9 bases, and 13 bases lay in between. Germline CDR1 SGHVS, CDR2 FQNEAQ. This CDR3 is built from 13 residues. The CDR3 spells CASSSQLGGEQFF. CDR3 coding DNA: TGTGCCAGCAGCTCTCAACTAGGTGGTGAGCAGTTCTTC.

The chain links TRBV5-8 to TRBJ2-7; 7 nucleotides line up with TRBD1. Germline CDR1 SGHTS, CDR2 YDEGEE. The ends lost 2 bases at V and 4 bases at J; junction bases unmatched: 15. The CDR3 is made up of 17 amino acids. The CDR3 region is CASSFRMGTRGKYEQYF. The CDR3 nucleotides are TGTGCCAGCAGCTTCAGGATGGGGACCAGGGGGAAATACGAGCAGTACTTC.